This entry lists 26 T cell receptor beta chains sequenced from one sample in a study of blood T cell repertoires in COVID-19. The protocol was immunoSEQ multiplex PCR, while the TCRdb copy is restricted to in-frame clones and leaves out a portion. The table has 140,000 to 150,000 clones, around 84% seen once. Sequencing was carried out using peripheral blood. Receptors were obtained from a human donor in a cohort sampled during active COVID-19.

This chain joins TRBV6-5 and TRBJ1-1; D call uncertain. The CDR3 is made up of 11 amino acids. CDR1 is MNHEY and CDR2 is SVGAGI in the germline V gene. Deletions cut 7 bases from V and 6 bases from J, with 9 bases between. CDR3 protein: CASKEKSEAFF. CDR3 nucleotides: TGTGCCAGCAAAGAGAAATCTGAAGCTTTCTTT.

The chain combines TRBV5-4 with TRBJ2-5; 9 bases map to TRBD2. Per germline, CDR1 SGHNT and CDR2 YYREEE (reference sequence). J lost 3 bases, V lost 4 bases, and 4 bases had no gene match. This CDR3 has 14 amino acids. The CDR3 DNA sequence: TGTGCCAGCAGCCCGACTAGCGGAAAAGAGACCCAGTACTTC. Its protein product is CASSPTSGKETQYF.

A few counts support this clone. The rearrangement links TRBV6-5 to TRBJ1-2, with 7 bases lining up with TRBD1. CDR1 MNHEY and CDR2 SVGAGI come from the germline V gene. The CDR3 length is 14 residues. The J segment lost 0 bases and the V segment lost 6 bases, leaving 4 bases of the junction unmatched. The CDR3 reads CASRRQGPNYGYTF. Here the CDR3 DNA reads TGTGCCAGCAGGAGACAGGGACCTAACTATGGCTACACCTTC.

The chain couples TRBV5-4 to TRBJ2-2; 7 nucleotides agree with TRBD1. CDR1 SGHNT and CDR2 YYREEE come from the germline V gene (reference sequence). With 4 bases clipped from V and 5 bases from J, the junction kept 8 bases outside the gene matches. CDR3 length: 15 amino acids. DNA for the CDR3: TGTGCCAGCAGCCCGTCGACAGGGACGACCGGGGAGCTGTTTTTT. Translating it yields CASSPSTGTTGELFF.

The genes are TRBV15 and TRBJ1-6; 7 bases agree with TRBD1. The junction had 7 bases not matched to a gene; V was cut back by 3 bases and J by 8 bases. Germline CDR1 LNHNV, CDR2 YYDKDF (reference sequence). The CDR3 contains 15 residues. The CDR3 sequence is CATSRSDRVYSPLHF. The CDR3 DNA follows: TGTGCCACCAGCAGGTCTGACAGGGTGTATTCACCCCTCCACTTT.

The rearrangement joins TRBV18 to TRBJ2-7, with D hard to call. The CDR3 is 13 amino acids. Between the trimmed V and J ends, which lost 4 bases and 1 base, there was a span of 8 bases. CDR1 is KGHSH, CDR2 LQKENI, per germline. The CDR3 loop reads CASSLQPSYEQYF. CDR3 DNA: TGTGCCAGCTCACTACAGCCTTCCTACGAGCAGTACTTC.

This clone appeared a few times. The rearrangement uses TRBV18 and TRBJ2-2; D is possibly TRBD1 (5 bases). The CDR3 extends over 15 amino acids. V lost 4 bases, J lost 4 bases, and 13 bases lay in between. Germline lookup yields CDR1 KGHSH and CDR2 LQKENI. Here the CDR3 reads CASSLETGGTGELFF. In DNA, the CDR3 is TGTGCCAGCTCACTCGAAACAGGTGGCACCGGGGAGCTGTTTTTT.

The chain links TRBV6-2 or TRBV6-3 to TRBJ2-2, with a possible D match to TRBD1 (5 bases). The CDR3 is 14 amino acids. Germline CDR1 MNHEY, CDR2 SVGEGT. V lost 6 bases and J lost 3, with 11 bases in between. The CDR3: CASSPGHHTGELFF. The CDR3, as DNA: TGTGCCAGCAGCCCTGGACACCACACCGGGGAGCTGTTTTTT.

The chain employs TRBV27 and TRBJ1-4; a possible D gene is TRBD1 (6 bases). V lost 3 bases to trimming and J lost 0 bases, with 11 bases between them. Germline values: CDR1 MNHEY, CDR2 SMNVEV (reference sequence). The CDR3 extends over 16 amino acids. CDR3 in amino acids: CASSFFRGTTNEKLFF. The CDR3 nucleotides read TGTGCCAGCAGTTTCTTCAGGGGCACAACTAATGAAAAACTGTTTTTT.

The chain carries TRBV6-2 or TRBV6-3 and TRBJ1-3; TRBD1 matches 8 bases. J gave up 0 bases and V 6 bases, and 10 bases lay outside the gene matches. The CDR3 totals 17 residues. CDR1 is MNHEY and CDR2 is SVGEGT in the germline V gene. The CDR3 spells CASSPRTGQISGNTIYF. The CDR3 DNA follows: TGTGCCAGCAGCCCCCGGACAGGGCAGATCTCTGGAAACACCATATATTTT.

The V call is TRBV29-1, the J call TRBJ1-3; D ambiguous. The CDR3 totals 12 residues. V was cut by 0 bases and J by 4 bases, with 4 bases left in between. Looked up from germline, CDR1 is SQVTM and CDR2 is ANQGSEA. CDR3: CSVEDRGNTIYF. In DNA form, the CDR3 reads TGCAGCGTTGAAGATCGGGGAAACACCATATATTTT.

This chain uses TRBV29-1 with TRBJ2-3; the match to TRBD1 covers 7 bases. The CDR3 has 13 residues. The germline V gene encodes CDR1 SQVTM and CDR2 ANQGSEA. The V gene end was trimmed by 8 bases and the J gene end by 3 bases; junction bases not matched to a gene: 8. The CDR3 sequence: CSHGQDSTDTQYF. Here the CDR3 DNA reads TGCAGCCACGGACAGGATTCGACAGATACGCAGTATTTT.

The chain recombines TRBV12-3 or TRBV12-4 with TRBJ1-2; D unresolved. Between the trimmed V and J ends, which lost 1 base and 8 bases, there was a span of 8 bases. The CDR3 runs to 12 residues. For the CDR3, the DNA is TGTGCCAGCAGTTTAGAAGGGAGGGGCTACACCTTC. This encodes CASSLEGRGYTF.

This rearrangement joins TRBV7-2 to TRBJ2-1; TRBD2 aligns across 11 bases. CDR1 SGHTA and CDR2 FQGNSA come from the germline V gene. After removal of 1 base from V and 9 bases from J, the junction contained 5 bases not matched to a gene. This CDR3 has 15 amino acids. The CDR3: CASSLGGLAGGEQFF. The CDR3 DNA reads TGTGCCAGCAGCTTAGGAGGGCTAGCGGGGGGTGAGCAGTTCTTC.

The chain carries TRBV15 and TRBJ2-3; 11 bases fit TRBD2. The CDR3 contains 16 residues. Trimming at V came to 5 bases and at J to 4 bases, leaving 8 bases not matched to a gene. The V gene's germline CDR1 is LNHNV and CDR2 YYDKDF (reference sequence). In DNA form, the CDR3 reads TGTGCCACCAGCCATTCTGCTAGCGGGGGGCCAGATACGCAGTATTTT. It encodes CATSHSASGGPDTQYF.

V usage is TRBV6-1 and J usage is TRBJ2-7; tentatively, D is TRBD1 (6 bases). Between the trimmed V and J ends, which lost 1 base and 2 bases, there was a span of 12 bases. This CDR3 spans 15 amino acids. Germline CDR1 MNHNS, CDR2 SASEGT. CDR3 coding DNA: TGTGCCAGCAGTGAAGGGAGGTGGACAGCCTACGAGCAGTACTTC. Translating gives CASSEGRWTAYEQYF.

The chain combines TRBV15 with TRBJ2-7, with D tentatively TRBD1 (6 bases). Germline CDR1 is LNHNV and CDR2 is YYDKDF (reference sequence). The CDR3 totals 15 residues. The V and J ends lost 5 bases and 1 base respectively, with 15 bases between them. Written as DNA, the CDR3 is TGTGCCACCAGCGTCGACAGGTGGACGTCCTACGAGCAGTACTTC. Translating gives CATSVDRWTSYEQYF.

The chain employs TRBV3-1 (or the pseudogene TRBV3-2) and TRBJ2-1; TRBD2 aligns across 9 bases. Germline assignment: CDR1 LGHDT and CDR2 YNNKEL (reference sequence). V lost 5 bases to trimming and J lost 4 bases; unmatched junction nucleotides: 9. The CDR3 spans 16 residues. As DNA, the CDR3 is TGTGCCAGCAGCACCGAGGGCGGGGGGGGATACAATGAGCAGTTCTTC. It is translated as CASSTEGGGGYNEQFF.

The chain is built from TRBV7-9 and TRBJ1-2; 9 bases match TRBD1. The CDR3 extends over 12 amino acids. Losses at the gene ends were 6 bases for V and 8 bases for J; bases not matched to a gene: 4. Germline CDR1 SEHNR, CDR2 FQNEAQ (reference sequence). The CDR3 bases are TGTGCCAGCAGGGGGACAGGGTTAGGCTACACCTTC. This sequence encodes CASRGTGLGYTF.

The chain combines TRBV28 with TRBJ1-2, with D unclear. Per germline, CDR1 MDHEN and CDR2 SYDVKM. The CDR3 length is 13 residues. Trimming took 6 bases from V and 4 from J, leaving 12 bases between them. The CDR3 DNA follows: TGTGCCAGCAGACACCCGACACTCTATGGCTACACCTTC. Protein product: CASRHPTLYGYTF.

V is TRBV4-1 and J is TRBJ2-3; no clear D gene. CDR3 length: 12 amino acids. The V gene's germline CDR1 is MGHRA and CDR2 YSYEKL. The V end was cut by 3 bases, the J end by 3 bases, with 4 bases between. CDR3 in amino acids: CASSHLTDTQYF. CDR3 coding DNA: TGCGCCAGCAGCCACCTAACAGATACGCAGTATTTT.

The chain is built from TRBV11-2 and TRBJ2-3, with 10 bases aligning to TRBD1. CDR1 is SGHAT, CDR2 FQNNGV, per germline. The CDR3 is 16 amino acids. J lost 2 bases, V lost 4 bases, and 6 bases had no gene match. The DNA of the CDR3 is TGTGCCAGCAGCTCGCGGGACAGGGGAGACACAGATACGCAGTATTTT. Amino acid sequence: CASSSRDRGDTDTQYF.

This chain uses TRBV7-8 with TRBJ1-5; D is perhaps TRBD1 (6 bases). The ends were cut back, 2 bases at V and 3 bases at J, with 8 bases in the middle. Germline V gene lookup returns CDR1 SGHVS and CDR2 FQNEAQ. This CDR3 is built from 14 residues. CDR3 bases: TGTGCCAGCAGCTTACAGGGGCACAATCAGCCCCAGCATTTT. It yields the protein CASSLQGHNQPQHF.

The chain is built from TRBV6-5 and TRBJ1-3; possibly TRBD1 for D (5 bases). Germline CDR1 is MNHEY and CDR2 is SVGAGI. The CDR3 consists of 14 residues. V lost 2 bases and J 0 bases, leaving 5 bases between the germline ends. CDR3: CASSYDSSGNTIYF. CDR3 in DNA: TGTGCCAGCAGTTACGACAGCTCTGGAAACACCATATATTTT.

The rearrangement links TRBV30 to TRBJ2-7, with D possibly being TRBD1 (6 bases). With 2 bases removed from V and 0 bases from J, the gap between germline ends came to 11 bases. The CDR3 has 14 residues. Germline V gene sequence: CDR1 GTSNPN, CDR2 SVGIG (reference sequence). The CDR3 is CAWSISTGSYEQYF. For the CDR3, the DNA is TGTGCCTGGAGTATATCGACAGGCTCCTACGAGCAGTACTTC. Using reference TRBV30 and TRBJ2-7 for the parts outside the CDR3, the full variable domain is SQTIHQWPATLVQPVGSPLSLECTVEGTSNPNLYWYRQAAGRGLQLLFYSVGIGQISSEVPQNLSASRPQDRQFILSSKKLLLSDSGFYLCAWSISTGSYEQYFGPGTRLTVT.

The genes are TRBV15 and TRBJ1-3, with D unresolved. This CDR3 is built from 15 residues. Trimming stripped 1 base from V and 0 bases from J, with 7 bases between. Germline V gene sequence: CDR1 LNHNV, CDR2 YYDKDF (reference sequence). DNA of the CDR3: TGTGCCACCAGCAGAGGCGGTTTCTCTGGAAACACCATATATTTT. Protein: CATSRGGFSGNTIYF.